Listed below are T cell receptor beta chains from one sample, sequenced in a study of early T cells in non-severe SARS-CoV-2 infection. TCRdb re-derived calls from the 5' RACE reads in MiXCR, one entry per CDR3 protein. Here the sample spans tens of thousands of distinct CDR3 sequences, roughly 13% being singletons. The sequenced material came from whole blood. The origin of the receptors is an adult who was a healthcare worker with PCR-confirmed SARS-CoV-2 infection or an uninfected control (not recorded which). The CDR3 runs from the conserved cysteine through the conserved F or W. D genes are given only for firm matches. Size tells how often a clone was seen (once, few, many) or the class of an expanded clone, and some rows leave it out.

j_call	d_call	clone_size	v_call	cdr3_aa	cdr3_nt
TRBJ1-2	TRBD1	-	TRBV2	CASGTGDWFDGYTF	TGTGCCAGCGGGACAGGGGATTGGTTTGATGGCTACACCTTC
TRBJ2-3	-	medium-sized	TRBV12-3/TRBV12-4	CASSPGGTDTQYF	TGTGCCAGCAGTCCCGGGGGCACAGATACGCAGTATTTT
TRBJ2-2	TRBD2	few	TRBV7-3	CASSSTSATNTGELFF	TGTGCCAGCAGCTCGACTAGCGCCACGAACACCGGGGAGCTGTTTTTT
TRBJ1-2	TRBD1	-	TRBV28	CASSLEGGGSMDGYTF	TGTGCCAGCAGTTTAGAGGGAGGGGGCAGCATGGATGGCTACACCTTC
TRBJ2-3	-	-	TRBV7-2	CAGSPPTDTQYF	TGTGCCGGCAGCCCACCGACAGATACGCAGTATTTT
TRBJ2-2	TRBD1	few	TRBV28	CASCGQGRAGELFF	TGTGCCAGCTGTGGACAGGGTAGAGCCGGGGAGCTGTTTTTT
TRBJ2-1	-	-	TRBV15	CATSRVYDEQFF	TGTGCCACCAGCAGAGTTTACGATGAGCAGTTCTTC
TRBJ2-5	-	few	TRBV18	CASSMDHTSGTQYF	TGTGCCAGCTCAATGGACCATACCTCGGGGACCCAGTACTTC
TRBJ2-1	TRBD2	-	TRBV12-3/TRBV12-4	CASSLLAGSRNEQFF	TGTGCCAGCAGTTTACTAGCGGGGTCCCGCAATGAGCAGTTCTTC
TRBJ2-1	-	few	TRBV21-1	CASSVRFFRVLGYNEQFF	TGTGCCAGCAGCGTCCGCTTTTTTAGGGTTTTGGGGTACAATGAGCAGTTCTTC
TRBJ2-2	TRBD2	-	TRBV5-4	CASRTGTSLNTGELFF	TGTGCCAGCAGAACCGGGACTAGCTTGAACACCGGGGAGCTGTTTTTT
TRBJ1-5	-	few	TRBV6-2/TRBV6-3	CASSPPADSDQPQHF	TGTGCCAGCAGTCCTCCCGCTGACAGTGATCAGCCCCAGCATTTT
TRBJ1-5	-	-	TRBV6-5	CASRRSSRNQPQHF	TGTGCCAGCAGAAGGAGTTCCCGCAATCAGCCCCAGCATTTT
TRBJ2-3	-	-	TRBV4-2	CASSQGSGDTQYF	TGTGCCAGCAGCCAAGGGAGCGGAGATACGCAGTATTTT
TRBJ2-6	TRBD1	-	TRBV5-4	CATETGGTGANVLTF	TGTGCCACCGAGACAGGGGGAACTGGGGCCAACGTCCTGACTTTC
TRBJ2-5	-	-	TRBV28	CASSSSRPGPRGAETQYF	TGTGCCAGCAGCTCATCACGCCCGGGACCCCGGGGCGCGGAGACCCAGTACTTC
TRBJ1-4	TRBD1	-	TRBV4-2	CASSQDIWVKGTGGRSDEKLFF	TGTGCCAGCAGCCAAGATATTTGGGTCAAGGGGACAGGGGGCAGGAGTGATGAAAAACTGTTTTTT
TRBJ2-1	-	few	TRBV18	CASSGAGADEQFF	TGTGCCAGCTCAGGGGCAGGGGCCGATGAGCAGTTCTTC
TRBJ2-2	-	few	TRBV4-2	CASSQDRAGELFF	TGTGCCAGCAGCCAAGATCGGGCCGGGGAGCTGTTTTTT
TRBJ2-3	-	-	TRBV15	CATSRDEVQALTDTQYF	TGTGCCACCAGCAGAGATGAGGTGCAGGCACTCACAGATACGCAGTATTTT